The T cell receptor (beta chain) under discussion was sequenced for a study of CD8 T cells in ankylosing spondylitis. Points from the study as a whole: Past studies reported some motif variants in reactive arthritis synovial fluid and blood. Made up of 7 to 9 highly homologous variants, a TCR beta motif appeared characteristic of ankylosing spondylitis blood.

TCRdb itself ran the 5' RACE reads through MiXCR, one entry per CDR3 protein. The table shows about 390,000 distinct CDR3 sequences, with 20% to 25% occurring only once. On this clonotype: The target antigen is unknown.

The source is a male donor with ankylosing spondylitis. Sequencing used blood, either unsorted or a sorted T cell fraction (not recorded which).

The CDR3 nucleotides are TGCAGTGCCGTCGGGGTAGCGGGGACAGTGGATGAGCAGTTCTTC. This codes for CSAVGVAGTVDEQFF. The V and J genes are TRBV20-1 and TRBJ2-1; tentatively, D is TRBD2 (8 bases). Trimming left V 6 bases short and J 8 bases short, with 23 bases between. This CDR3 contains 15 residues. Looked up from germline, CDR1 is DFQATT and CDR2 is SNEGSKA (reference sequence).